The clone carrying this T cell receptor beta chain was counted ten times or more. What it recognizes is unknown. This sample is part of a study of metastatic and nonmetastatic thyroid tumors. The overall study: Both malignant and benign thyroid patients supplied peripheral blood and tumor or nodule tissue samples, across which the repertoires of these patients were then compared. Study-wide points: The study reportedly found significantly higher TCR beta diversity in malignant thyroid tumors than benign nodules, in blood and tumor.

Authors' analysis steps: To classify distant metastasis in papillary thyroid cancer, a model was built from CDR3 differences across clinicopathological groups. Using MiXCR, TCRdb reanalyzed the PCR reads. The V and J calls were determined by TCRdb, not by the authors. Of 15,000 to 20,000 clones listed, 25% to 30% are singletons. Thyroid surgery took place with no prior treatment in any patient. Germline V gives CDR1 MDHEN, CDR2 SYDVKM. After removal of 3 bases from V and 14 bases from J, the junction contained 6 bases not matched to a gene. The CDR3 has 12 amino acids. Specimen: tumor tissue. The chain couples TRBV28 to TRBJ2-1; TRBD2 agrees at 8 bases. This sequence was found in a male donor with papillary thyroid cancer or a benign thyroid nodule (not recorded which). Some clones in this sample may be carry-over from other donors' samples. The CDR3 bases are TGTGCCAGCAGTTTGCCAGGGACTAGAAAGTTCTTC. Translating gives CASSLPGTRKFF. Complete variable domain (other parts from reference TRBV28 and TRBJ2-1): DVKVTQSSRYLVKRTGEKVFLECVQDMDHENMFWYRQDPGLGLRLIYFSYDVKMKEKGDIPEGYSVSREKKERFSLILESASTNQTSMYLCASSLPGTRKFFGPGTRLTVL.